Below, one T cell receptor beta chain is given with its context. No antigen is known for it. Base qualities are not recorded, but no much larger clone differs from it by a single base. No immune events such as infections were documented for the healthy donors during the collection period. Healthy-donor blood repertoires served as a training cohort to calibrate time-dependent variance in a beta-binomial model of T-cell clone differential abundance. The training cohort comprised roughly ten healthy donors, 3 female and 7 male. On average the donors were around 41 years old, and their ages spanned about 29 to 65 years. Whole blood was collected from each healthy donor at three time points spaced approximately 13 days apart and obtained from a commercial supplier. Genomic DNA was extracted from unsorted whole blood for immunosequencing. The germline V gene supplies CDR1 SGDLS and CDR2 YYNGEE. From the cysteine through the phenylalanine, the CDR3 covers 17 amino acids. The only DNA kept is the CDR3, 51 bases in frame from the first base. The germline V and J ends show losses of 0 bases and 7 bases respectively, and no gene match explains 7 bases of the junction.

TCRbeta CDR3 regions were profiled with the immunoSEQ Assay using bias-controlled multiplex PCR amplification of genomic DNA. Per the source publication's procedure: To quantify the absolute abundance of each unique TCRbeta CDR3 region, the sequences were collapsed and filtered. Differential abundance was tested with two models: a binomial (Fisher-equivalent) model and a beta-binomial model that adds time-dependent variance fitted from healthy donors. Any clone with fewer than 5 combined templates was excluded, and a clone was called differentially abundant if its Benjamini-Hochberg FDR was below 0.01. Using the form v = (b*log(k)+a)^2, the beta-binomial variance was modeled as a function of the total template count across the two samples. TCRdb retrieved this table from immuneACCESS and kept in-frame rearrangements only. Not all clones are present; in checked studies, unresolved V genes account for under half, and no reason is known for the remainder. The V and J calls and clone size were taken over from that table, and D and trimming were inferred from the DNA. Recorded for this sample are about 82,000 clones; about 90% of them occurred a single time. Roughly 7.7% of the sample comes from the top ten.

The entry originates in a study of identifying expanded T cells in peripheral blood (dated by TCRdb to about 2019). Describing the broader study: Technical replicates were generated by sequencing separate aliquots of the same genomic DNA pool, and four replicates were compared pairwise. Summary of the overall study and its limitations: It was expected by the authors that biological variance in healthy repertoires might increase further over much longer intervals, such as months to years. Between technical replicates the binomial model flagged roughly 1.1 differentially abundant clones, whereas over two weeks the binomial model flagged about 16.4 and over approximately four weeks approximately 20. Across all healthy donors, variance in clone template counts between roughly two-week samples was found to increase significantly with total template count. Across all healthy-donor time intervals, the beta-binomial model significantly cut both the number of clones called differentially abundant and the false-positive rate.

The sequencing input was blood. This clonotype was sampled from a person aged 18 to 75 in good health. The rearranged chain carries TRBV9 and TRBJ2-1; 13 bases in the middle match TRBD2. The base sequence is TGTGCCAGCAGCGTAGGAGAAAGGACTAGCGGGAGAAATGAGCAGTTCTTC. This is translated as CASSVGERTSGRNEQFF.